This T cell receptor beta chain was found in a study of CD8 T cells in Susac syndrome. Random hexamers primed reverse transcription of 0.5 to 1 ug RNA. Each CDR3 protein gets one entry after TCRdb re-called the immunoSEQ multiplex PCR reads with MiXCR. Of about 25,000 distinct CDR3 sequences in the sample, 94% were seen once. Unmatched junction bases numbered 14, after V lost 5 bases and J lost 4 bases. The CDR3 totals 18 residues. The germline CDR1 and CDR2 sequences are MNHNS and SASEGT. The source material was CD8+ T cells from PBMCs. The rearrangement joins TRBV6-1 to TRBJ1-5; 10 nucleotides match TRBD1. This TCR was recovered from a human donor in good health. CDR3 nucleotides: TGTGCCAGCAGTCCGCCCGACAGGGGGCGAGGCTATAATCAGCCCCAGCATTTT. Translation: CASSPPDRGRGYNQPQHF.